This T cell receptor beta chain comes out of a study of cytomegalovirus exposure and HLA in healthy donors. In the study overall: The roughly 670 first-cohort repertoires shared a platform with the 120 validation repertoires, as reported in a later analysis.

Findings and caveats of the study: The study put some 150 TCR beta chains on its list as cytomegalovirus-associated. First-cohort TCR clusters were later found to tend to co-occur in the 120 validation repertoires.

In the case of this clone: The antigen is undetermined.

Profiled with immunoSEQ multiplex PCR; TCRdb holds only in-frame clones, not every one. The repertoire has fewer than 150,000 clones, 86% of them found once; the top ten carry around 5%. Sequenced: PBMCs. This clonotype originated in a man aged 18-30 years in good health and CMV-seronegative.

The CDR3 DNA follows: TGTGCCAGCAGCTCGGGGGGGGCTGGGCAGCCCCAGCATTTT. Translation gives CASSSGGAGQPQHF. The V call is TRBV27, the J call TRBJ1-5; maybe TRBD1 (6 bases). The CDR3 is 14 residues long. V gave up 6 bases and J gave up 7 bases, with 16 bases separating them. CDR1 MNHEY and CDR2 SMNVEV come from the germline V gene (reference sequence).